The 12 T cell receptor beta chains below all came from one sample that was sequenced in a study of T cells in Graves' hyperthyroidism and ophthalmopathy. Amplification yielded TCR beta CDR3 regions, with RNA transcripts as the source. TCR CDR3 underwent first-round RT-PCR with the HTBI primer set. TCRdb re-called the multiplex PCR reads through MiXCR, storing one row per CDR3 protein. This table has 500,000 to 550,000 distinct CDR3 sequences, less than 25% appearing once. Material for sequencing was blood. The source of these receptors is a man aged 18 to 29 with Graves' hyperthyroidism.

This clonotype came up many times. J is TRBJ2-7 and V is TRBV2; a possible D gene is TRBD1 (6 bases). The V gene lost 3 bases and the J gene lost 6 bases, with 6 bases spanning the gap. Germline V gene lookup returns CDR1 SNHLY and CDR2 FYNNEI. CDR3 size: 11 residues. The CDR3 sequence is CASSDRGEQYF. CDR3 nucleotides: TGTGCCAGCAGTGACAGGGGCGAGCAGTACTTC. The whole variable domain, filled in from reference TRBV2 and TRBJ2-7, reads EPEVTQTPSHQVTQMGQEVILRCVPISNHLYFYWYRQILGQKVEFLVSFYNNEISEKSEIFDDQFSVERPDGSNFTLKIRSTKLEDSAMYFCASSDRGEQYFGPGTRLTVT.

This clonotype was detected only a few times. V gene TRBV4-1 combines with J gene TRBJ1-3, with D possibly TRBD1 on 5 matching bases. The CDR3 runs to 17 residues. Germline V gives CDR1 MGHRA, CDR2 YSYEKL. The V end lost 1 base, the J end lost 5 bases, and 18 bases lay between the germline ends. CDR3: CASSQVGRGGDRNTIYF. In nucleotides, the CDR3 is TGCGCCAGCAGCCAAGTAGGAAGGGGCGGTGATAGAAACACCATATATTTT.

In its sample, this clonotype was seen many times. The chain uses TRBV7-9 and TRBJ2-7; D may be TRBD1 (6 bases). Looked up from germline, CDR1 is SEHNR and CDR2 is FQNEAQ (reference sequence). The V end was cut by 5 bases, the J end by 5 bases, with 10 bases between. The CDR3 is 12 amino acids. CDR3 residues: CASSLTGNEQYF. Here the CDR3 DNA reads TGTGCCAGCAGCCTGACAGGCAACGAGCAGTACTTC.

This clonotype was observed many times. This rearrangement joins TRBV11-1 to TRBJ1-1; possibly TRBD1 for D (5 bases). Per the germline V gene, CDR1 is SGHAT and CDR2 is FQDESV (reference sequence). The CDR3 length is 18 residues. Trimming took off 4 bases at V and 0 bases at J, with 21 bases between the two ends. DNA for the CDR3: TGTGCCAGCAGCTCCCAGGGACTCACGCCTGGAATGAACACTGAAGCTTTCTTT. It translates to CASSSQGLTPGMNTEAFF.

This chain connects TRBV5-1 to TRBJ2-7; 7 nucleotides line up with TRBD1. The junction had 4 bases not matched to a gene; V was cut back by 0 bases and J by 4 bases. There are 14 residues in the CDR3. Germline V lookup: CDR1 SGHRS, CDR2 YFSETQ. CDR3 protein: CASSLVGRGYEQYF. CDR3 DNA sequence: TGCGCCAGCAGCTTGGTTGGCAGGGGGTACGAGCAGTACTTC.

Many counts were recorded for this clonotype. The V call is TRBV5-1, the J call TRBJ1-1; a possible D gene is TRBD1 (6 bases). The CDR3 consists of 13 residues. Germline CDR1 is SGHRS and CDR2 is YFSETQ. Trimming stripped 5 bases from V and 5 bases from J, with 13 bases between. The CDR3 nucleotides are TGCGCCAGCAGAGGAGGGGGAAAAACTGAAGCTTTCTTT. This translates into CASRGGGKTEAFF.

This clonotype has more than one count but fewer than ten. A junction end diverges from the germline sequence, so it may reflect a read error. The chain uses TRBV6-2 or TRBV6-3 and TRBJ2-5, with 14 nucleotides matching TRBD2. Germline loops: CDR1 MNHEY, CDR2 SVGEGT. The CDR3 totals 16 residues. As DNA, the CDR3 is TGTGCCAGCAGTTCGACTAGCGGGGGGGCCAGGGAGACCAAGTACTTC. It yields the protein CASSSTSGGARETKYF.

This chain joins TRBV11-3 and TRBJ1-1; D uncertain. Germline CDR1 reads SGHNT; CDR2 reads YENEEA. V lost 1 base and J 3 bases, leaving 12 bases between the germline ends. This CDR3 has 15 amino acids. The CDR3 DNA follows: TGTGCCAGCAGCTTAGCGGGGAGCGAGGACACTGAAGCTTTCTTT. Its protein product is CASSLAGSEDTEAFF.

This clonotype was seen repeatedly, ten times or more. V and J are TRBV20-1 and TRBJ1-2; 7 bases are shared with TRBD1. The CDR3 is 13 amino acids. Unmatched junction bases numbered 5, after V lost 3 bases and J lost 4 bases. Per the germline V gene, CDR1 is DFQATT and CDR2 is SNEGSKA (reference sequence). For the CDR3, the DNA is TGCAGTGCTAGGGACAGGCCCCTCTATGGCTACACCTTC. It encodes CSARDRPLYGYTF.

About this clonotype itself: Germline and junction disagree at one end, which may indicate a read error. This chain links TRBV5-1 with TRBJ2-5; 7 bases are shared with TRBD2. The germline V gene encodes CDR1 SGHRS and CDR2 YFSETQ. The CDR3 extends over 13 amino acids. CDR3 in DNA: TGCGCCAGCACCTCGGCGGGGGTAGAGACCAAGTACTTC. This gives the protein CASTSAGVETKYF.

The chain combines TRBV28 with TRBJ1-1; D is unclear. The ends were cut back, 3 bases at V and 5 bases at J, with 10 bases in the middle. This CDR3 has 13 amino acids. From germline, CDR1 is MDHEN and CDR2 SYDVKM. The CDR3 is CASSFGFKTEAFF. The DNA of the CDR3 is TGTGCCAGCAGTTTTGGGTTCAAGACTGAAGCTTTCTTT.

This clonotype appeared a few times. The chain couples TRBV6-1 to TRBJ2-6; D gene unclear. CDR1 and CDR2 (germline): MNHNS, SASEGT. The V and J ends lost 3 bases and 0 bases respectively, with 9 bases between them. The length of the CDR3 is 16 residues. CDR3 residues: CASSDNPGSGANVLTF. CDR3 nucleotides: TGTGCCAGCAGTGATAATCCCGGCTCTGGGGCCAACGTCCTGACTTTC.